The clone carrying this TCR beta chain appeared a few times. These data belong to a study of early T cells in non-severe SARS-CoV-2 infection. Germline assignment: CDR1 LNHDA and CDR2 SQIVND (reference sequence). The length of the CDR3 is 15 residues. The V segment lost 7 bases and the J segment 5 bases; nucleotides outside the gene matches: 10. TCRdb used MiXCR to reprocess the 5' RACE reads, holding one entry per CDR3 protein. The sample has approximately 50,000 distinct CDR3 sequences, approximately 12% seen once. The TCR sequence derives from an adult who was a healthcare worker with PCR-confirmed SARS-CoV-2 infection or an uninfected control (not recorded which). Specimen: whole blood. The chain joins TRBV19 to TRBJ2-2; TRBD1 matches 7 bases. The chain's CDR3 is CASNLGAGGTGELFF. CDR3 DNA sequence: TGTGCCAGTAACCTGGGGGCAGGGGGAACCGGGGAGCTGTTTTTT.